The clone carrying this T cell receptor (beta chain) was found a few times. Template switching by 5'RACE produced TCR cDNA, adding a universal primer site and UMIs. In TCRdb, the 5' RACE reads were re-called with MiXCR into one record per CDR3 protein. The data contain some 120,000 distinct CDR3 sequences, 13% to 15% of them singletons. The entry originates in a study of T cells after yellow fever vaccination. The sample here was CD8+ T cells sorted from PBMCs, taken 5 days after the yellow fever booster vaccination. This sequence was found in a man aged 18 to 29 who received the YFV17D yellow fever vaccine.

CDR3 sequence (DNA): TGCGCCAGCAGCCCCCGTCAGGGCACCACCGGGGAGCTGTTTTTT. Translated: CASSPRQGTTGELFF. This sequence joins TRBV5-1 and TRBJ2-2; weak D call: TRBD1 (5 bases). This CDR3 has 15 residues. The germline V and J ends were trimmed by 4 bases and 4 bases, with 14 bases remaining between them. CDR1 is SGHRS, CDR2 YFSETQ, per germline.